The next 11 T cell receptor beta chains were all read from a single sample in a study of OX40 agonist ivuxolimab in advanced cancers. Clones were read by immunoSEQ multiplex PCR, and TCRdb kept only the in-frame ones, dropping some. The sample has about 70,000 clones, around 88% seen once. The material sequenced was CD4+ or CD8+ T cells sorted from blood, taken in a trial of the OX40 agonist ivuxolimab. The receptors were gathered from an adult with an advanced solid tumor such as melanoma, head and neck, liver or kidney cancer.

CDR3 nucleotides: TGTGCCAGCAGTGAATATGGGAGGCGGGGTCTGGGGACTGAAGCTTTCTTT. It encodes CASSEYGRRGLGTEAFF. J is TRBJ1-1 and V is TRBV25-1; the D is unclear. The germline V and J ends were trimmed by 0 bases and 5 bases, with 19 bases remaining between them. Germline assignment: CDR1 MGHDK and CDR2 SYGVNS. The CDR3 length is 17 residues.

This clone was seen only a few times. A junction boundary mismatches the germline segment, possibly from a read error. This sample also contains other DNA sequences that code for the same CDR3. The chain carries TRBV7-7 and TRBJ2-5; D remains unclear. The length of the CDR3 is 12 residues. CDR1 and CDR2 from the germline V gene are SSHAT and FNYEAQ (reference sequence). CDR3 sequence (DNA): TGTGCTAGCAGCCTCGATCGAGAGACCCAGTACTTC. Translating it yields CASSLDRETQYF.

The chain uses TRBV11-3 and TRBJ2-1, with 12 bases aligning to TRBD2. Germline V gene lookup returns CDR1 SGHNT and CDR2 YENEEA. V trimming: 5 bases; J trimming: 4 bases; junction bases outside the gene matches: 15. The CDR3 spans 19 residues. The CDR3 sequence: CASSPISSGRAVSYNEQFF. Here the CDR3 DNA reads TGTGCCAGCAGCCCTATTTCTAGCGGGAGGGCCGTGTCATACAATGAGCAGTTCTTC.

This clone was observed a single time. This sequence joins TRBV5-8 and TRBJ1-4; D gene unclear. The ends were cut back, 0 bases at V and 0 bases at J, with 12 bases in the middle. CDR3 length equals 17 residues. In germline, CDR1 is SGHTS, CDR2 YDEGEE. The CDR3 spells CASSLVYSIATNEKLFF. CDR3 nucleotide sequence: TGTGCCAGCAGCTTGGTGTACAGCATTGCAACTAATGAAAAACTGTTTTTT.

The V and J genes are TRBV5-1 and TRBJ1-3; D unresolved. The CDR3 is 15 residues long. V lost 4 bases to trimming and J lost 0 bases, with 11 bases between them. Germline CDR1 is SGHRS and CDR2 is YFSETQ. The CDR3, as DNA: TGCGCCAGCAGCCCACTCGAACCCTCTGGAAACACCATATATTTT. Translation: CASSPLEPSGNTIYF.

The CDR3 region is CASSINRAGGAFF. The DNA for the CDR3 is TGTGCCAGTAGTATTAACAGGGCTGGTGGAGCTTTCTTT. The genes are TRBV19 and TRBJ1-1; possible D gene TRBD1, 6 bases. Per germline, CDR1 LNHDA and CDR2 SQIVND (reference sequence). The CDR3 contains 13 residues. Trimming stripped 3 bases from V and 10 bases from J, with 15 bases between.

This CDR3 reads CASSPPGTKYGYTF. In DNA form, the CDR3 reads TGTGCCAGCTCACCCCCCGGGACGAAGTATGGCTACACCTTC. The chain recombines TRBV18 with TRBJ1-2, with TRBD1 as a possible D gene (5 bases). This CDR3 region has 14 residues. V lost 3 bases and J lost 5, with 13 bases in between. Germline V gene sequence: CDR1 KGHSH, CDR2 LQKENI.

This clone was counted between two and nine times. In nucleotides, the CDR3 is TGCAGCGTTTACACAGGGAACACTGAAGCTTTCTTT. Residues: CSVYTGNTEAFF. The chain has TRBV29-1 and TRBJ1-1; D might be TRBD1 (5 bases). Germline V lookup: CDR1 SQVTM, CDR2 ANQGSEA. V was cut by 5 bases and J by 1 base, with 8 bases left in between. CDR3 length: 12 residues.

The chain uses TRBV27 and TRBJ2-5; tentative D call: TRBD2 (5 bases). V was cut by 0 bases and J by 5 bases, with 13 bases left in between. The germline gives CDR1 MNHEY, CDR2 SMNVEV (reference sequence). CDR3 length: 15 residues. Written as DNA, the CDR3 is TGTGCCAGCAGTTTATCGGTGGGATCGGGGGAGACCCAGTACTTC. Translation gives CASSLSVGSGETQYF.

The V and J genes are TRBV6-6 and TRBJ2-5; D perhaps matches TRBD2 (6 bases). V was clipped by 6 bases and J by 1 base, with 15 bases between them. This CDR3 is 15 amino acids long. Germline assignment: CDR1 MNHNY and CDR2 SVGAGI (reference sequence). Here the CDR3 reads CASSIRGRGQETQYF. CDR3 nucleotides: TGTGCCAGCAGCATCCGGGGGAGAGGCCAAGAGACCCAGTACTTC.

The J gene is TRBJ2-3, the V gene TRBV9, with D tentatively TRBD1 (6 bases). Germline lookup yields CDR1 SGDLS and CDR2 YYNGEE. V was clipped by 0 bases and J by 2 bases, with 10 bases between them. The CDR3 has 15 residues. CDR3 in DNA: TGTGCCAGCAGCGTAGGGGGGCCCTTCACAGATACGCAGTATTTT. Translating it yields CASSVGGPFTDTQYF.